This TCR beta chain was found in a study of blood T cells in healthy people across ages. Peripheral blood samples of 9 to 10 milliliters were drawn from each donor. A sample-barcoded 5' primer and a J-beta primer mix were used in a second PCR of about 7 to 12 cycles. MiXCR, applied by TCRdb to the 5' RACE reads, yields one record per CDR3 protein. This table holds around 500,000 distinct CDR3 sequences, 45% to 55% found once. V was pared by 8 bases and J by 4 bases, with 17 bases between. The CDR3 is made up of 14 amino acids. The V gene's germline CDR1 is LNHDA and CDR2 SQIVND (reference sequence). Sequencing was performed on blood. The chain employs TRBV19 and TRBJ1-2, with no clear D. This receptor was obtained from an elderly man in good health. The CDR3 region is CASAPLRTSYGYTF. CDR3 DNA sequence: TGTGCCAGTGCCCCGCTGAGGACCTCCTATGGCTACACCTTC.